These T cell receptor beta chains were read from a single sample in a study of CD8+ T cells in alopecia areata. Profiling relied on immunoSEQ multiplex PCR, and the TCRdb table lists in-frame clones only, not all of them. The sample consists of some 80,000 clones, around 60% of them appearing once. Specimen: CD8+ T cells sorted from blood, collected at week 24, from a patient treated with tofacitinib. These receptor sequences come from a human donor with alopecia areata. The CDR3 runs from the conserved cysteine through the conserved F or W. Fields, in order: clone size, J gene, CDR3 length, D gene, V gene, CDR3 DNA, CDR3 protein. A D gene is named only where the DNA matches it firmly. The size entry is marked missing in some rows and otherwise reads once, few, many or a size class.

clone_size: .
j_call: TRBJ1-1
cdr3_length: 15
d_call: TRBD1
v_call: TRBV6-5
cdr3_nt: TGTGCCAGCAGTTACTCGACAGGGGTGAACACTGAAGCTTTCTTT
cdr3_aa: CASSYSTGVNTEAFF

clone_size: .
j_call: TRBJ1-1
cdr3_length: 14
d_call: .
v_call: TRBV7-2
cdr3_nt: TGTGCCAGCAGCTATGGCAATTCAGGGGCTGAAGCTTTCTTT
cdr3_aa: CASSYGNSGAEAFF

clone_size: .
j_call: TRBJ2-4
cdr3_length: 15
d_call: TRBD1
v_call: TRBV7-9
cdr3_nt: TGTGCCAGCAGCCCGACAGGGTCGGACAAAAACATTCAGTACTTC
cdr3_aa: CASSPTGSDKNIQYF

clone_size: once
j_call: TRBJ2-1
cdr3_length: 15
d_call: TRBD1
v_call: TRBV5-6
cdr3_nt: TGTGCCAGCAGCTTGGAGGGGGCAGGTCTGGATGAGCAGTTCTTC
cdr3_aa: CASSLEGAGLDEQFF

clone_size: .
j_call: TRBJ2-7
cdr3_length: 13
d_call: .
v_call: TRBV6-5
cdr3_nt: TGTGCCAGCATGGCGGGTGGGAGCTACGAGCAGTACTTC
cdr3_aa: CASMAGGSYEQYF

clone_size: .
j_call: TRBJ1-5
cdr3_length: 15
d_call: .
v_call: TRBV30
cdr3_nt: TGTGCCTGGAGTCGTGGAGTAAGTAGCAATCAGCCCCAGCATTTT
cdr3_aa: CAWSRGVSSNQPQHF

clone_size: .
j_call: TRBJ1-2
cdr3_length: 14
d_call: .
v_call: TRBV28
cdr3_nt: TGTGCCAGCAGGGGGACCGGGCCGAACTATGGCTACACCTTC
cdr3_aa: CASRGTGPNYGYTF

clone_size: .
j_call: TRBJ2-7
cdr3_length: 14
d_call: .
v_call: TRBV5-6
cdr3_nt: TGTGCCAGCAGCTTTGAACAGGGAATCCACGAGCAGTACTTC
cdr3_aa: CASSFEQGIHEQYF

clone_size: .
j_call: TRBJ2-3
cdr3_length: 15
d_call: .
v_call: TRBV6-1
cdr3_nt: TGTGCCAGCAGTGAAGGGGTATCTAGCACAGATACGCAGTATTTT
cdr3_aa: CASSEGVSSTDTQYF

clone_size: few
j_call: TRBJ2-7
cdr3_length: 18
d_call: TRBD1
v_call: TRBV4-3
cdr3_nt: TGCGCCAGCAGCCAAGTTTATATGGGACAGGGGATCTCCTACGAGCAGTACTTC
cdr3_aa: CASSQVYMGQGISYEQYF

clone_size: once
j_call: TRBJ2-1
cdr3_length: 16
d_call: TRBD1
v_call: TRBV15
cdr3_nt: TGTGCCACCAGCAGAGGGGGGACAGGGTACTACAATGAGCAGTTCTTC
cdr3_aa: CATSRGGTGYYNEQFF

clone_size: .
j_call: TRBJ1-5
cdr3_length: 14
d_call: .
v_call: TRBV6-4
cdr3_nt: TGTGCCAGCAGTGAGGGGGGACGGGGTCAGCCCCAGCATTTT
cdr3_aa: CASSEGGRGQPQHF

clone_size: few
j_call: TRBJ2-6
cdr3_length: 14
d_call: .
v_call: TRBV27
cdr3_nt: TGTGCCAGCACGACCATCTCTGGGGCCAACGTCCTGACTTTC
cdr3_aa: CASTTISGANVLTF

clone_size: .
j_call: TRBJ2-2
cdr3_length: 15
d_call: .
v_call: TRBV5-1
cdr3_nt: TGCGCCAGCAGCTTGTTTGCCGGGCAGACCGGGGAGCTGTTTTTT
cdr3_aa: CASSLFAGQTGELFF

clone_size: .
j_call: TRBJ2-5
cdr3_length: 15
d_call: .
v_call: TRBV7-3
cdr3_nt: TGTGCCAGCAGCCCCAATTCCCGGGGTCCGGAGACCCAGTACTTC
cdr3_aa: CASSPNSRGPETQYF

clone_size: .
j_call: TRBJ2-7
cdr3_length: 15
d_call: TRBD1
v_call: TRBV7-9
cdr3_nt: TGTGCCAGCAGCCGTCCGGGACAGCTAAACTACGAGCAGTACTTC
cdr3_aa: CASSRPGQLNYEQYF

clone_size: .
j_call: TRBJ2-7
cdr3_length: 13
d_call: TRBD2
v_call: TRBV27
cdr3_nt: TGTGCCAGCAGCCCCAGCGGGGACTACGAGCAGTACTTC
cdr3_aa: CASSPSGDYEQYF

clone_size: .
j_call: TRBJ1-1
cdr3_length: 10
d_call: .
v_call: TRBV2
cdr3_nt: TGTGCCAGCAGCCAAGCGATACCTTTCTTT
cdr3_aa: CASSQAIPFF

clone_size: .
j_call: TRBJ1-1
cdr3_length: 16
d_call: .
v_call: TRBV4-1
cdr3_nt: TGCGCCAGCAGCCAAGACAGGGTCCTGGGGAACACTGAAGCTTTCTTT
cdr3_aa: CASSQDRVLGNTEAFF

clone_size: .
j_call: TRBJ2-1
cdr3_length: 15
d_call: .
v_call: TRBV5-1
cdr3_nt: TGCGCCAGCAGCTGGACAGTGAGCTCCTACAATGAGCAGTTCTTC
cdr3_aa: CASSWTVSSYNEQFF

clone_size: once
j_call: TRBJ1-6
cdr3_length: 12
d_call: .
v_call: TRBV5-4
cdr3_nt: TGTGCCACCTCGTCGGGTTATTCACCCCTCCACTTT
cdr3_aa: CATSSGYSPLHF

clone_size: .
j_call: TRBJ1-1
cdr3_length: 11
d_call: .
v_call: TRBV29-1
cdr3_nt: TGCAGCGTTGAAGAATCGGACGAAGCTTTCTTT
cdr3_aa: CSVEESDEAFF

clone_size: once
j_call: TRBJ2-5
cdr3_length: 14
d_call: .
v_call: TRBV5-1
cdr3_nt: TGCGCCAGCAACACAGGCCCCAGGGGAGAGACCCAGTACTTC
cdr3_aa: CASNTGPRGETQYF

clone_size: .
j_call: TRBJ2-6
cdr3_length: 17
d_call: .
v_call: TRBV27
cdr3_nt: TGTGCCAGCAGTGGTCGATTGGTGAGATCTGGGGCCAACGTCCTGACTTTC
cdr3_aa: CASSGRLVRSGANVLTF

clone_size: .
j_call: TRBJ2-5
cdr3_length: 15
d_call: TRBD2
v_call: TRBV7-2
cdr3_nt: TGTGCCAGCAGCTTAGGAGGTAGCGGGAAGGAGACCCAGTACTTC
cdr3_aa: CASSLGGSGKETQYF

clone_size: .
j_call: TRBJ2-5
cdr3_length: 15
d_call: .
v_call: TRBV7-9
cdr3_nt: TGTGCCAGCATCCTTGGACAGACTCTCCAAGAGACCCAGTACTTC
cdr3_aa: CASILGQTLQETQYF

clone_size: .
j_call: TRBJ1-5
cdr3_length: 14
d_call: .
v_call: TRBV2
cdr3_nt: TGTGCCAGCAGTGACGGACACGGCAATCAGCCCCAGCATTTT
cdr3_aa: CASSDGHGNQPQHF

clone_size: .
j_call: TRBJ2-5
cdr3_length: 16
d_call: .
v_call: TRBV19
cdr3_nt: TGTGCCAGTAGTATGGGTGGGGGAGTACTCCAAGAGACCCAGTACTTC
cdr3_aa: CASSMGGGVLQETQYF

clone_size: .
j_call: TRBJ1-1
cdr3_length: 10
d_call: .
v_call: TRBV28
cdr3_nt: TGTGCCAGCATTTCAGGGTCAGCTTTCTTT
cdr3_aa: CASISGSAFF

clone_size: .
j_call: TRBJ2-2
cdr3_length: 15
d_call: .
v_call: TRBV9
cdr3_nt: TGTGCCAGCAGCTTAACCGGGACTTTCACCGGGGAGCTGTTTTTT
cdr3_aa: CASSLTGTFTGELFF

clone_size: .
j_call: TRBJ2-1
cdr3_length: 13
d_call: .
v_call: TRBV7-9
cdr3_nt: TGTGCCAGCAGCCCGCGCCGCACTGTGGAGCAGTTCTTC
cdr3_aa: CASSPRRTVEQFF

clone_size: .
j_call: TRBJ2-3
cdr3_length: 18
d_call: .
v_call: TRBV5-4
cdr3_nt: TGTGCCAGCAGCTGGGGGGCAGGGCCGGGAGCGAGGGCAGATACGCAGTATTTT
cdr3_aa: CASSWGAGPGARADTQYF

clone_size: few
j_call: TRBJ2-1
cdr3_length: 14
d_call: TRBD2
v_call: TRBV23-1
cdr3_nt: TGCGCCAGCAGGGTCCTAGCGGGATACAATGAGCAGTTCTTC
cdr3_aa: CASRVLAGYNEQFF

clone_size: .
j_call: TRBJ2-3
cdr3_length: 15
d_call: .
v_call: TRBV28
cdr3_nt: TGTGCCAGCAGTATAACTCAGGGGAGCACAGATACGCAGTATTTT
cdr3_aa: CASSITQGSTDTQYF

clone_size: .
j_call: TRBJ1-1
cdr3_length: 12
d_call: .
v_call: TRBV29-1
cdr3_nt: TGCAGCGTGTTCGGACTCAACACTGAAGCTTTCTTT
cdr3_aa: CSVFGLNTEAFF

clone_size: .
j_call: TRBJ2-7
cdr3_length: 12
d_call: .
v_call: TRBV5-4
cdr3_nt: TGTGCCAGCAGCTTGGGGGTTCGTGAGCAGTACTTC
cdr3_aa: CASSLGVREQYF

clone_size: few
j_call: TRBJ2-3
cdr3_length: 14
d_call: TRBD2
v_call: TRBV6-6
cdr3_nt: TGTGCCACACAACTAGCGGGAGGCCCAGATACGCAGTATTTT
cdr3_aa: CATQLAGGPDTQYF

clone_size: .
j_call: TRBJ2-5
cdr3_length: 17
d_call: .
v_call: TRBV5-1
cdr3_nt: TGCGCCAGCAGCTTGAGTTCAGGGAGAAGACGCCAAGAGACCCAGTACTTC
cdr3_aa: CASSLSSGRRRQETQYF

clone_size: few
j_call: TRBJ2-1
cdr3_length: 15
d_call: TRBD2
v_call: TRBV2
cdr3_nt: TGTGCCAGCAGGGTTAGCGGGAGGGCGATGAATGAGCAGTTCTTC
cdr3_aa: CASRVSGRAMNEQFF

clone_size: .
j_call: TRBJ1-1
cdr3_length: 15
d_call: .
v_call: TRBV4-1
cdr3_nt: TGCGCCAGCAGCCAAGCGGCAGGAGCTGGGGGTGAAGCTTTCTTT
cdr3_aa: CASSQAAGAGGEAFF

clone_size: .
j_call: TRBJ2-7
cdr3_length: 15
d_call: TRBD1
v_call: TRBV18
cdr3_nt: TGTGCCAGCTCCCCTGGACAGGGGTCTACCTACGAGCAGTACTTC
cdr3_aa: CASSPGQGSTYEQYF

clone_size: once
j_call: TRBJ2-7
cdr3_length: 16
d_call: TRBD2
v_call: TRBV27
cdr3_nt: TGTGCCAGCAGTTTAACCCCAGCGGGAGTCGCCTACGAGCAGTACTTC
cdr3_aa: CASSLTPAGVAYEQYF

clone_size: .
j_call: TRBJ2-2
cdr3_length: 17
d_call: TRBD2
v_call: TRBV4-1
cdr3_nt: TGCGCCAGCAGCCAAGATGTTGGCGGGAGTGACACCGGGGAGCTGTTTTTT
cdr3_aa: CASSQDVGGSDTGELFF

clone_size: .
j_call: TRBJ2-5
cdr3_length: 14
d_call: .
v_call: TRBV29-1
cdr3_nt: TGCAGCGTTGATCTCGCCAGGGGCCCAGAGACCCAGTACTTC
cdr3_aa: CSVDLARGPETQYF

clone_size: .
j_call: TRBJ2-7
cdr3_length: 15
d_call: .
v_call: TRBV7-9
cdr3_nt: TGTGCCAGCAGCCCGCTGTTCTGGGGAAACGACGAGCAGTACTTC
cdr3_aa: CASSPLFWGNDEQYF

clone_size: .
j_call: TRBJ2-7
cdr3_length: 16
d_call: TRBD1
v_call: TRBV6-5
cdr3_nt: TGTGCCAGCAGTTATTCACGGACAGGGAGTACCTACGAGCAGTACTTC
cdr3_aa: CASSYSRTGSTYEQYF

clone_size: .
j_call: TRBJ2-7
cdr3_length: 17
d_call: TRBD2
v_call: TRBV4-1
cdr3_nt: TGCGCCAGCAGCCAGAATAGCGGGACTAGCGGGATTTACGAGCAGTACTTC
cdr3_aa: CASSQNSGTSGIYEQYF

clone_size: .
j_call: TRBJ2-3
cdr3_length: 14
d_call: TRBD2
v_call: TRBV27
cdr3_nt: TGTGCCAGCAGTTACGCGGGAGTGGGGGATACGCAGTATTTT
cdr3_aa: CASSYAGVGDTQYF

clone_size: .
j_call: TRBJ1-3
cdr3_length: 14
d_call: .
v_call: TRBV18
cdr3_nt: TGTGCCAGCTCACCCGGGACGGCTGGAAACACCATATATTTT
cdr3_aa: CASSPGTAGNTIYF

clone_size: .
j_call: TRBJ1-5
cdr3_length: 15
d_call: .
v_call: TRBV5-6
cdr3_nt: TGTGCCAGCAGCTTGGGCCCATATAGCAATCAGCCCCAGCATTTT
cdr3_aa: CASSLGPYSNQPQHF

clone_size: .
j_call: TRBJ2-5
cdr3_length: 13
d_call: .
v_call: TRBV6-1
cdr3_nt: TGTGCCAGCAGGCTAAAATCCCAAGAGACCCAGTACTTC
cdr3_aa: CASRLKSQETQYF

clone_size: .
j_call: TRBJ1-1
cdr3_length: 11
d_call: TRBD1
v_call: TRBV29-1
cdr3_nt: TGCAGCGTTGTCGGGACAGGGGAAGCTTTCTTT
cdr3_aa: CSVVGTGEAFF

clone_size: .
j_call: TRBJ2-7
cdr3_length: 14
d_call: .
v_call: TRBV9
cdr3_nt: TGTGCCAGCAGCCCCGACAGGAACTCCTACGAGCAGTACTTC
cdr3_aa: CASSPDRNSYEQYF

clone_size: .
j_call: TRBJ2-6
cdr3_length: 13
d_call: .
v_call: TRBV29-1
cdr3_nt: TGCAGCTCAGTCTTCTCTGGGGCCAACGTCCTGACTTTC
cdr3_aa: CSSVFSGANVLTF

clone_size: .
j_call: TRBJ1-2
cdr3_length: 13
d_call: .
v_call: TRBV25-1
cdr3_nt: TGTGCCAGCAGCGGGTGGCCAGCATATGGCTACACCTTC
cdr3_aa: CASSGWPAYGYTF